Each of the 27 T cell receptor beta chains below was sequenced from the same sample in a study of OX40 agonist ivuxolimab in advanced cancers. This table comes from immunoSEQ multiplex PCR, and its TCRdb copy is limited to in-frame clones, with some not included. The sample has roughly 35,000 clones; approximately 80% are singletons. The sequences come from CD4+ or CD8+ T cells sorted from blood, collected in a trial of the OX40 agonist ivuxolimab. The receptors originated from an adult with an advanced solid tumor such as melanoma, head and neck, liver or kidney cancer.

This chain connects TRBV6-5 to TRBJ2-1; D is perhaps TRBD2 (5 bases). Per germline, CDR1 MNHEY and CDR2 SVGAGI. The V end lost 6 bases, the J end lost 8 bases, and 14 bases lay between the germline ends. The CDR3 runs to 13 residues. DNA for the CDR3: TGTGCCAGCAGCGAGACTATAGGCCATGAGCAGTTCTTC. It is translated as CASSETIGHEQFF.

The chain joins TRBV4-3 to TRBJ2-3; 9 bases are a match to TRBD2. V lost 0 bases to trimming and J lost 0 bases; unmatched junction nucleotides: 4. CDR1 is LGHNA and CDR2 is YSLEER in the germline V gene. The CDR3 has 17 amino acids. CDR3 sequence (DNA): TGCGCCAGCAGCCAAGATGAACTAGCGGGTAGCACAGATACGCAGTATTTT. As protein: CASSQDELAGSTDTQYF.

The chain has TRBV29-1 and TRBJ1-2; D is possibly TRBD1 (6 bases). Germline CDR1 is SQVTM and CDR2 is ANQGSEA. The CDR3 runs to 14 residues. V shed 5 bases and J shed 4 bases, with 17 bases lying between them. In DNA form, the CDR3 reads TGCAGCGTTCGGGCAGGGGACTACGCCTATGGCTACACCTTC. Its protein product is CSVRAGDYAYGYTF.

The genes are TRBV2 and TRBJ2-5; D call uncertain. The CDR3 contains 12 residues. V was clipped by 6 bases and J by 5 bases, with 10 bases between them. Germline assignment: CDR1 SNHLY and CDR2 FYNNEI. The CDR3 nucleotides read TGTGCCAGCAGGGGGTTCAGCGAGACCCAGTACTTC. Translating it yields CASRGFSETQYF. The whole variable domain, filled in from reference TRBV2 and TRBJ2-5, reads EPEVTQTPSHQVTQMGQEVILRCVPISNHLYFYWYRQILGQKVEFLVSFYNNEISEKSEIFDDQFSVERPDGSNFTLKIRSTKLEDSAMYFCASRGFSETQYFGPGTRLLVL.

The chain joins TRBV10-2 to TRBJ2-7; 8 bases align to TRBD1. The V gene end was trimmed by 7 bases and the J gene end by 2 bases; junction bases not matched to a gene: 7. Per germline, CDR1 WSHSY and CDR2 SAAADI. CDR3 length: 14 residues. Written as DNA, the CDR3 is TGCGCCAGCACGAGCGGACAGGGAACCTACGAGCAGTACTTC. As protein: CASTSGQGTYEQYF.

The count of this clone is one. V and J are TRBV7-6 and TRBJ2-2; 11 bases fit TRBD2. Per the germline V gene, CDR1 is SGHVS and CDR2 is FNYEAQ. This CDR3 contains 16 residues. J was trimmed by 2 bases and V by 5 bases; bases with no gene match: 4. CDR3 DNA sequence: TGTGCCAGCAGCGTGACTAGCGGGGCTAACACCGGGGAGCTGTTTTTT. It translates to CASSVTSGANTGELFF.

This clone was seen a single time. The V and J genes are TRBV28 and TRBJ2-7, with TRBD2 matching 8 bases. With V trimmed by 3 bases and J by 5 bases, 6 bases remained unmatched. The CDR3 runs to 14 residues. Looked up from germline, CDR1 is MDHEN and CDR2 is SYDVKM. The CDR3 DNA reads TGTGCCAGCAGTTTTGCGGGAGGAGAAGACGAGCAGTACTTC. Its protein is CASSFAGGEDEQYF.

The rearrangement joins TRBV7-2 to TRBJ2-3; D is undetermined. There are 14 residues in the CDR3. Germline CDR1 SGHTA, CDR2 FQGNSA. V dropped 2 bases and J dropped 1 base, with 7 bases sitting between them. In DNA, the CDR3 is TGTGCCAGCAGCTTAAGCCGGGGCACAGATACGCAGTATTTT. Amino acid sequence: CASSLSRGTDTQYF.

The CDR3 nucleotides read TGCGCCAGCAGCCAAGAGACAGGCCGATTCTACGAGCAGTACTTC. It is translated as CASSQETGRFYEQYF. V usage is TRBV4-3 and J usage is TRBJ2-7; maybe TRBD1 (6 bases). The CDR3 is 15 amino acids. Germline CDR1 and CDR2: LGHNA and YSLEER. V was clipped by 0 bases and J by 3 bases, with 12 bases between them.

The chain carries TRBV19 and TRBJ2-7, with D perhaps TRBD1 (6 bases). CDR1 and CDR2 (germline): LNHDA, SQIVND (reference sequence). The CDR3 length is 11 residues. Trimming pared 7 bases from V and 4 bases from J, leaving 8 bases between. The CDR3 is CASTRGYEQYF. CDR3 bases: TGTGCCAGTACCAGGGGTTACGAGCAGTACTTC.

CDR3 sequence (DNA): TGCGCCAGCAGCTTGGTGGACACCACCTACGAGCAGTACTTC. Its protein is CASSLVDTTYEQYF. The gene calls are TRBV5-1 and TRBJ2-7; TRBD1 is a possible D gene (5 bases). The CDR3 contains 14 residues. V lost 0 bases and J 2 bases, leaving 9 bases between the germline ends. The germline V gene has CDR1 SGHRS and CDR2 YFSETQ.

The rearrangement links TRBV27 to TRBJ2-1; 10 nucleotides match TRBD2. The CDR3 extends over 14 amino acids. The ends lost 6 bases at V and 4 bases at J; junction bases unmatched: 3. Looked up from germline, CDR1 is MNHEY and CDR2 is SMNVEV (reference sequence). The CDR3 coding sequence is TGTGCCAGCAGACAAGCGGGAGGGTACAATGAGCAGTTCTTC. The encoded protein is CASRQAGGYNEQFF.

The V and J genes are TRBV25-1 and TRBJ1-6; D is undetermined. The CDR3 runs to 17 residues. V lost 2 bases and J 7 bases, leaving 18 bases between the germline ends. In germline, CDR1 is MGHDK, CDR2 SYGVNS. The CDR3 spells CASSEAKGTIGNSPLHF. The CDR3 DNA reads as TGTGCCAGCAGTGAAGCAAAGGGAACCATTGGCAATTCACCCCTCCACTTT.

For the CDR3, the DNA is TGTGCCACCAGCAGAGATCTTGGGGAGACCCAGTACTTC. Translation: CATSRDLGETQYF. V gene TRBV15 combines with J gene TRBJ2-5; D unclear. Germline assignment: CDR1 LNHNV and CDR2 YYDKDF (reference sequence). The CDR3 spans 13 residues. V lost 0 bases and J lost 5, with 7 bases in between.

The V gene is TRBV11-2, the J gene TRBJ1-5, with 7 bases that match TRBD1. The J segment lost 6 bases and the V segment lost 8 bases, leaving 7 bases of the junction unmatched. Germline lookup yields CDR1 SGHAT and CDR2 FQNNGV. The length of the CDR3 is 13 residues. CDR3 residues: CASSRQGAQPQHF. As DNA, the CDR3 is TGTGCCAGCTCCCGACAGGGAGCTCAGCCCCAGCATTTT.

This sequence joins TRBV15 and TRBJ1-1; D is unresolved. The length of the CDR3 is 13 residues. CDR1 LNHNV and CDR2 YYDKDF come from the germline V gene (reference sequence). The V and J ends lost 6 bases and 5 bases respectively, with 13 bases between them. This chain's CDR3 is CATRVQRRTEAFF. The CDR3 DNA reads as TGTGCCACCAGAGTCCAGCGTAGGACTGAAGCTTTCTTT.

This sequence joins TRBV10-3 and TRBJ2-5; 10 bases fit TRBD2. The germline V gene encodes CDR1 ENHRY and CDR2 SYGVKD. J lost 1 base, V lost 8 bases, and 4 bases had no gene match. The CDR3 covers 14 residues. CDR3 sequence: CAISSGGVQETQYF. The CDR3 DNA reads as TGTGCCATCTCCAGCGGGGGGGTCCAAGAGACCCAGTACTTC.

The V and J genes are TRBV9 and TRBJ2-1; D possibly matches TRBD1 or TRBD2 (5 bases each). CDR3 length equals 14 residues. Per the germline V gene, CDR1 is SGDLS and CDR2 is YYNGEE. Trimming stripped 0 bases from V and 5 bases from J, with 9 bases between. The CDR3 DNA reads TGTGCCAGCAGCGTAGGGGACCATCACAATGAGCAGTTCTTC. This encodes CASSVGDHHNEQFF.

CDR3 sequence: CASNLRVIGETQYF. The CDR3 coding sequence is TGTGCCAGCAACCTCCGGGTTATCGGGGAGACCCAGTACTTC. The gene calls are TRBV9 and TRBJ2-5; D remains ambiguous. Germline V lookup: CDR1 SGDLS, CDR2 YYNGEE. This CDR3 comprises 14 residues. Trimming stripped 6 bases from V and 5 bases from J, with 17 bases between.

The V and J genes are TRBV10-3 and TRBJ2-1, with unresolved D. Germline-derived CDR1 and CDR2 are ENHRY and SYGVKD. V lost 4 bases to trimming and J lost 7 bases, with 5 bases between them. The CDR3 runs 11 residues. The CDR3 nucleotides are TGTGCCATCAGTGTTAGGAATGAGCAGTTCTTC. This translates into CAISVRNEQFF.

Remarks on this clone: One end of the junction varies from germline; a read error may be responsible. The same CDR3 can be traced to other DNA sequences in this sample. The J gene is TRBJ1-4, the V gene TRBV2; D is unresolved. This CDR3 region has 12 residues. Germline V CDR1 and CDR2: SNHLY, FYNNEI. The chain's CDR3 is CASSVALEKLFF. The DNA of the CDR3 is TGCGCCAGCAGTGTTGCCCTTGAAAAACTGTTTTTT.

The rearrangement uses TRBV5-1 and TRBJ1-4, with D perhaps TRBD1 (5 bases). V lost 2 bases to trimming and J lost 5 bases, with 16 bases between them. Germline-derived CDR1 and CDR2 are SGHRS and YFSETQ. This CDR3 has 16 residues. CDR3 amino acids: CASSLQPGLGNEKLFF. CDR3 nucleotides: TGCGCCAGCAGCTTACAACCGGGACTGGGAAATGAAAAACTGTTTTTT.

V is TRBV25-1 and J is TRBJ1-5, with 7 bases identical to TRBD1. V was pared by 4 bases and J by 2 bases, with 2 bases of the junction left unmatched. This CDR3 has 14 amino acids. Germline V gives CDR1 MGHDK, CDR2 SYGVNS. The CDR3 is CASSGQGGNQPQHF. The CDR3 DNA reads as TGTGCCAGCAGTGGACAGGGTGGCAATCAGCCCCAGCATTTT.

The chain couples TRBV7-9 to TRBJ1-2; D unresolved. Germline V gene lookup returns CDR1 SEHNR and CDR2 FQNEAQ (reference sequence). This CDR3 contains 14 residues. V was clipped by 1 base and J by 2 bases, with 8 bases between them. In DNA form, the CDR3 reads TGTGCCAGCAGCTTAGTTCCAGAGAACTATGGCTACACCTTC. Translation gives CASSLVPENYGYTF.

The gene calls are TRBV10-1 and TRBJ2-7, with 8 bases lining up with TRBD2. The CDR3 is 14 residues long. Germline V gene data show CDR1 as WNHNN and CDR2 as SYGVQD (reference sequence). V dropped 3 bases and J dropped 6; count of bases not matched to a gene: 7. CDR3 nucleotides: TGCGCCAGCAGTGAACGAGCGGGAGAATCCGAGCAGTACTTC. Protein product: CASSERAGESEQYF.

The chain recombines TRBV28 with TRBJ1-5; 7 bases are a match to TRBD1. V gave up 6 bases and J gave up 4 bases; unmatched junction bases: 6. The V gene's germline CDR1 is MDHEN and CDR2 SYDVKM. The CDR3 totals 14 residues. DNA for the CDR3: TGTGCCAGCAGGTCTGGGACAGCAAATCAGCCCCAGCATTTT. Its protein product is CASRSGTANQPQHF.

The V gene is TRBV5-1, the J gene TRBJ2-5; the D is unclear. Germline V gene sequence: CDR1 SGHRS, CDR2 YFSETQ. CDR3 length: 14 amino acids. V was trimmed by 2 bases and J by 2 bases, leaving 10 bases between them. The CDR3 sequence: CASSFGATQETQYF. In DNA, the CDR3 is TGCGCCAGCAGCTTTGGAGCGACGCAAGAGACCCAGTACTTC.